What follows are 25 T cell receptor beta chains derived from one specimen sequenced in a study of T cells expressing NK-cell markers. TCRdb re-called the 5' RACE reads; one entry per CDR3 protein, DNA not given. In total, the table holds around 470,000 distinct CDR3 sequences. Sample: blood T cells: a sorted CD56 or NKG2C T cell subset, CD4+ or CD8+ T cells, or bulk PBMC T cells (not recorded which). The receptors were gathered from a woman in her forties or fifties in good health.

The genes are TRBV20-1 and TRBJ1-1. The germline gives CDR1 DFQATT, CDR2 SNEGSKA (reference sequence). This CDR3 is built from 14 residues. The CDR3 reads CSARGMGGYTEAFF.

The chain is built from TRBV6-2 or TRBV6-3 and TRBJ2-7. CDR3 length: 12 amino acids. From germline, CDR1 is MNHEY and CDR2 SVGEGT. CDR3 in amino acids: CASSQLKYEQYF.

CDR3 protein: CASSVGPSGSAHNQQFF. This chain connects TRBV9 to TRBJ2-1; TCRdb outputs TRBD2, but without DNA this stays unchecked. Germline values: CDR1 SGDLS, CDR2 YYNGEE. The CDR3 length is 17 residues.

The chain employs TRBV3-1 and TRBJ2-4; TCRdb proposes TRBD2, but this gene call is untestable without DNA. CDR1 is LGHDT, CDR2 YNNKEL, per germline (reference sequence). This CDR3 is built from 19 residues. The CDR3 protein is CASSQTTSGRLFSKNIQYF.

The chain has TRBV9 and TRBJ2-4; with no DNA, the TCRdb D assignment of TRBD1 cannot be verified. Germline CDR1 and CDR2: SGDLS and YYNGEE. The CDR3 extends over 12 amino acids. This CDR3 reads CASSVGPGIQYF.

CDR3 residues: CASSLSRAGDTQYF. The chain is built from TRBV27 and TRBJ2-3; TCRdb gives TRBD2 as the D gene, but with no DNA this cannot be confirmed. This CDR3 region has 14 residues. Germline V gene sequence: CDR1 MNHEY, CDR2 SMNVEV (reference sequence).

V is TRBV12-3 or TRBV12-4 and J is TRBJ2-1; the TRBD1 assignment by TCRdb is unverifiable without DNA. There are 12 residues in the CDR3. The CDR3 sequence: CASSTRTEAQFF.

The J gene is TRBJ1-4, the V gene TRBV12-3 or TRBV12-4; as DNA is missing, the TRBD1 call by TCRdb cannot be tested. The CDR3 consists of 15 residues. The CDR3 is CASSLVSGIYEKLFF.

The rearrangement uses TRBV5-1 and TRBJ2-1. The germline gives CDR1 SGHRS, CDR2 YFSETQ. CDR3 length equals 15 residues. CDR3 sequence: CASSPLPFSYNEQFF.

The rearrangement uses TRBV12-5 and TRBJ2-1; checking the TCRdb D call of TRBD2 is not possible without DNA. In germline, CDR1 is LGHNT, CDR2 FRNRAP. The CDR3 contains 15 residues. CDR3 amino acids: CASGRGLAGGKEQFF. Full variable domain (outside the CDR3, taken from reference TRBV12-5 and TRBJ2-1): DARVTQTPRHKVTEMGQEVTMRCQPILGHNTVFWYRQTMMQGLELLAYFRNRAPLDDSGMPKDRFSAEMPDATLATLKIQPSEPRDSAVYFCASGRGLAGGKEQFFGPGTRLTVL.

The rearrangement links TRBV20-1 to TRBJ1-1; TCRdb's D call, TRBD1, is unchecked because there is no DNA. CDR1 and CDR2 (germline): DFQATT, SNEGSKA (reference sequence). CDR3 length: 16 amino acids. The CDR3 loop reads CSARVQGGLRNTEAFF.

The gene calls are TRBV7-3 and TRBJ2-1. The germline CDR1 and CDR2 sequences are SGHTA and FQGTGA. The CDR3 runs 14 residues. CDR3: CASSLSAGRDEQFF.

The chain combines TRBV10-3 with TRBJ2-7. Germline loops: CDR1 ENHRY, CDR2 SYGVKD. The CDR3 spans 13 residues. Here the CDR3 reads CAISGTDSWGQYF.

The rearrangement links TRBV9 to TRBJ2-5; with no DNA, the TCRdb D assignment of TRBD1 cannot be verified. CDR3 size: 20 residues. In germline, CDR1 is SGDLS, CDR2 YYNGEE. The CDR3 is CASSVGPRGMAYSSEETQYF.

This chain links TRBV10-1 with TRBJ2-2. The CDR3 totals 14 residues. Germline V gene sequence: CDR1 WNHNN, CDR2 SYGVQD (reference sequence). This CDR3 reads CASSNYLNTGELFF.

V and J are TRBV2 and TRBJ1-4; with no DNA, the TCRdb D assignment of TRBD1 cannot be verified. The CDR3 contains 13 residues. Germline-derived CDR1 and CDR2 are SNHLY and FYNNEI. The CDR3 sequence: CASKDRDTEKLFF.

The chain carries TRBV6-1 and TRBJ1-1; with no DNA, the TCRdb D assignment of TRBD1 cannot be verified. Germline V lookup: CDR1 MNHNS, CDR2 SASEGT. CDR3 length: 13 amino acids. The CDR3 loop is CASNSQGDTEAFF.

V and J are TRBV2 and TRBJ2-2; TCRdb proposes TRBD2, but this gene call is untestable without DNA. CDR1 is SNHLY, CDR2 FYNNEI, per germline. The CDR3 covers 20 residues. The CDR3 reads CASSEIAGGFRGANTGELFF.

The chain has TRBV20-1 and TRBJ2-3; the TRBD2 assignment by TCRdb is unverifiable without DNA. This CDR3 has 14 amino acids. Germline assignment: CDR1 DFQATT and CDR2 SNEGSKA (reference sequence). The CDR3 loop reads CSARRLAATDTQYF.

The chain has TRBV12-3 or TRBV12-4 and TRBJ2-2; as DNA is missing, the TRBD1 call by TCRdb cannot be tested. This CDR3 region has 13 residues. The CDR3 loop reads CASTSGVGRELFF.

This sequence joins TRBV19 and TRBJ2-3; the TCRdb call, TRBD2, lacks DNA for checking. CDR3 size: 13 residues. In germline, CDR1 is LNHDA, CDR2 SQIVND (reference sequence). CDR3 residues: CASSPSPRDTQYF.

The chain links TRBV7-2 to TRBJ2-2; TCRdb reports TRBD2, a call that lacks DNA to check it against. The CDR3 has 14 amino acids. Germline assignment: CDR1 SGHTA and CDR2 FQGNSA. The CDR3 loop reads CASREGFNTGELFF.

This chain links TRBV7-9 with TRBJ2-1; lacking DNA, the TRBD1 call made by TCRdb goes unchecked. CDR3 length: 15 amino acids. Germline V gives CDR1 SEHNR, CDR2 FQNEAQ (reference sequence). CDR3: CASSSTSQGAREQFF.

CDR3 sequence: CASSARTGGNYGYTF. This chain links TRBV5-1 with TRBJ1-2; the TCRdb D gene call, TRBD1, has no DNA to confirm it. Per the germline V gene, CDR1 is SGHRS and CDR2 is YFSETQ. This CDR3 spans 15 amino acids.

The chain is built from TRBV27 and TRBJ2-3; TCRdb lists TRBD1, though no DNA is available to test this call. CDR3 size: 14 residues. The germline V gene has CDR1 MNHEY and CDR2 SMNVEV (reference sequence). CDR3 residues: CASSYNGQADTQYF.